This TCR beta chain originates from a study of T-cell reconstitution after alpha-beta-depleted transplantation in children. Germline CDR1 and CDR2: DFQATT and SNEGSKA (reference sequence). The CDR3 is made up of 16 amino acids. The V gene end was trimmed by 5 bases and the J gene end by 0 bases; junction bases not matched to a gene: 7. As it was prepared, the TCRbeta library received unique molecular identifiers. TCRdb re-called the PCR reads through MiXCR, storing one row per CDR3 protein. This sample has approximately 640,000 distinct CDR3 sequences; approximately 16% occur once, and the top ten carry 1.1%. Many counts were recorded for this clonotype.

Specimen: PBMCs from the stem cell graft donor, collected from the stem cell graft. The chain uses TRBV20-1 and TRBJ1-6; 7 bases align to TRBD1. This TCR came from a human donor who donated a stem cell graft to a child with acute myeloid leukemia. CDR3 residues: CSAPDRESSYNSPLHF. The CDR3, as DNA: TGCAGTGCTCCCGACAGGGAGAGCTCCTATAATTCACCCCTCCACTTT.